This TCR beta chain is from a study of blood T cell repertoires in COVID-19. As processed by the authors: Estimation of nucleated cell counts relied on the amplification of reference gene primers. Generated by immunoSEQ multiplex PCR, the TCRdb table keeps only in-frame clones and is missing some. The DNA was the basis for D and trimming; V, J and clone size are from that table. The sample has some 300,000 clones, 89% seen once. The origin of this receptor is a woman aged 45-60 years who had been exposed to COVID-19. Material for sequencing was PBMCs or T cells enriched from blood (not recorded which).

CDR3 in DNA: TGCAGCGTCGGGGAGGGCGCCGCTAATGAAAAACTGTTTTTT. Protein product: CSVGEGAANEKLFF. The chain joins TRBV29-1 to TRBJ1-4, with D uncertain. This CDR3 is built from 14 residues. Germline CDR1 SQVTM, CDR2 ANQGSEA. The V end lost 6 bases, the J end lost 3 bases, and 14 bases lay between the germline ends. Complete variable domain (other parts from reference TRBV29-1 and TRBJ1-4): SAVISQKPSRDICQRGTSLTIQCQVDSQVTMMFWYRQQPGQSLTLIATANQGSEATYESGFVIDKFPISRPNLTFSTLTVSNMSPEDSSIYLCSVGEGAANEKLFFGSGTQLSVL.